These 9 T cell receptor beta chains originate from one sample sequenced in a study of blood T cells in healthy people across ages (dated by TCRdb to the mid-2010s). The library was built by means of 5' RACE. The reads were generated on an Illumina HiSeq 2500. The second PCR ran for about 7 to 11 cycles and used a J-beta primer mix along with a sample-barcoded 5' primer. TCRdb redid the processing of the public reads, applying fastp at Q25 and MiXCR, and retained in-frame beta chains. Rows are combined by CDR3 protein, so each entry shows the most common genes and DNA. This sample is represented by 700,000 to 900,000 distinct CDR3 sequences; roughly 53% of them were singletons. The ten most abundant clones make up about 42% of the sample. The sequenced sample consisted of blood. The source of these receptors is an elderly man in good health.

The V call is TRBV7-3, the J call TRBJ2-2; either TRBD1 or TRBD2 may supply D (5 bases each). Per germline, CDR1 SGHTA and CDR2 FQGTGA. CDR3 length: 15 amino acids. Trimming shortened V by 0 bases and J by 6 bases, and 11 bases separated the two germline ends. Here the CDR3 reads CASSLTSTGPGELFF. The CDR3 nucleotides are TGTGCCAGCAGCTTAACTAGCACGGGGCCCGGGGAGCTGTTTTTT.

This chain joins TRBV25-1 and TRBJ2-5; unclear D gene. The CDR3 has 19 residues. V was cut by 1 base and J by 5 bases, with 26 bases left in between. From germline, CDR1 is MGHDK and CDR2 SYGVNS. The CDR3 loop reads CASSESPSWSGLPWETQYF. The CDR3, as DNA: TGTGCCAGCAGTGAATCCCCTTCGTGGTCGGGCCTACCTTGGGAGACCCAGTACTTC.

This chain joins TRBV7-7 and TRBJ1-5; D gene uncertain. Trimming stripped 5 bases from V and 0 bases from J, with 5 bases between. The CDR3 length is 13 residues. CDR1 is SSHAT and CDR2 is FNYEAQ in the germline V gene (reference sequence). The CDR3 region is CASSPASNQPQHF. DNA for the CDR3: TGTGCCAGCAGCCCCGCTAGCAATCAGCCCCAGCATTTT.

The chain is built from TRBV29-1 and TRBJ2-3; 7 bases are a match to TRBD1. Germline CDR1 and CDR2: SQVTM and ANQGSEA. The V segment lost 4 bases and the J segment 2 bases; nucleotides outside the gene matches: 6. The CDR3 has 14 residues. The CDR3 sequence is CSVVGTVITDTQYF. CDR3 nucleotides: TGCAGCGTTGTGGGGACAGTGATCACAGATACGCAGTATTTT.

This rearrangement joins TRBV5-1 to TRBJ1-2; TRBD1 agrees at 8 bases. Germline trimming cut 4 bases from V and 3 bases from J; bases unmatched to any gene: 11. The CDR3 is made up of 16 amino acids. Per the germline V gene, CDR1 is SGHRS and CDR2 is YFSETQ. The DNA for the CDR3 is TGCGCCAGCAGCGTCGGACAGGGCCGTATTGACTATGGCTACACCTTC. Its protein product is CASSVGQGRIDYGYTF.

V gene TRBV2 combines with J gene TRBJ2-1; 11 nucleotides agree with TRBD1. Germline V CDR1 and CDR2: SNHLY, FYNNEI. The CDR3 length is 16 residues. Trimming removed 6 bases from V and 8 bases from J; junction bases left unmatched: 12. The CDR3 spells CASRDPGTGGGYEQFF. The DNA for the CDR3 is TGTGCCAGCAGAGACCCCGGGACAGGGGGTGGGTATGAGCAGTTCTTC.

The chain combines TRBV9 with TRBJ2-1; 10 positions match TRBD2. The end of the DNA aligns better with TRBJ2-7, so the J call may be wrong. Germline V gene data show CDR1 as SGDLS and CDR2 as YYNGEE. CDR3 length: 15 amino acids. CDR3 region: CASSVATSGIGEQYF. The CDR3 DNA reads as TGTGCCAGCAGCGTAGCTACTAGCGGGATCGGCGAGCAGTACTTC.

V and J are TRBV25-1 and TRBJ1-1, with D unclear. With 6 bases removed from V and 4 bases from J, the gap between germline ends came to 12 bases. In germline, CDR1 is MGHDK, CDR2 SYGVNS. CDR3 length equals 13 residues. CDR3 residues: CASRGKNSTEAFF. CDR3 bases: TGTGCCAGCAGAGGGAAGAACAGCACTGAAGCTTTCTTT. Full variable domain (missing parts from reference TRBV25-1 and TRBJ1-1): EADIYQTPRYLVIGTGKKITLECSQTMGHDKMYWYQQDPGMELHLIHYSYGVNSTEKGDLSSESTVSRIRTEHFPLTLESARPSHTSQYLCASRGKNSTEAFFGQGTRLTVV.

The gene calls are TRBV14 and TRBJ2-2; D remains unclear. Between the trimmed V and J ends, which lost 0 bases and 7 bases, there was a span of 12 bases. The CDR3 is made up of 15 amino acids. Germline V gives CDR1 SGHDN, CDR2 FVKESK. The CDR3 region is CASSQEMAGIGELFF. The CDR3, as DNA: TGTGCCAGCAGCCAAGAGATGGCAGGAATCGGGGAGCTGTTTTTT.